What follows are 27 T cell receptor beta chains derived from one specimen sequenced in a study of cytomegalovirus exposure and HLA in healthy donors. 13 Jbeta primers and 60 Vbeta primers were used for the PCR. Repertoires were generated with immunoSEQ multiplex PCR, while TCRdb's copy carries only in-frame clones and drops some. This table holds approximately 220,000 clones, about three quarters found once. Sequencing was carried out using PBMCs. These receptors were taken from a man aged 18 to 30 in good health and CMV-seronegative.

The chain couples TRBV2 to TRBJ2-5, with D perhaps TRBD1 (5 bases). The length of the CDR3 is 14 residues. The germline CDR1 and CDR2 sequences are SNHLY and FYNNEI. Between the trimmed V and J ends, which lost 7 bases and 0 bases, there was a span of 12 bases. This chain's CDR3 is CASKGAQYQETQYF. Here the CDR3 DNA reads TGTGCCAGCAAAGGGGCCCAGTACCAAGAGACCCAGTACTTC. Full variable domain (outside the CDR3, taken from reference TRBV2 and TRBJ2-5): EPEVTQTPSHQVTQMGQEVILRCVPISNHLYFYWYRQILGQKVEFLVSFYNNEISEKSEIFDDQFSVERPDGSNFTLKIRSTKLEDSAMYFCASKGAQYQETQYFGPGTRLLVL.

V and J are TRBV5-4 and TRBJ2-5; TRBD1 is a possible D gene (6 bases). The J call may be wrong; the DNA end is better matched by TRBJ2-7. The CDR3 sequence is 18 residues long. Germline CDR1 SGHNT, CDR2 YYREEE (reference sequence). In nucleotides, the CDR3 is TGTGCCAGCAGCTTGGACTGGGTGGCAGGGGATGGGGCCTACGAGCAGTACTTC. It translates to CASSLDWVAGDGAYEQYF.

The rearrangement joins TRBV13 to TRBJ2-5; D possibly corresponds to TRBD2 (6 bases). Germline CDR1 PRHDT, CDR2 FYEKMQ (reference sequence). V was clipped by 0 bases and J by 5 bases, with 16 bases between them. The CDR3 has 16 residues. The CDR3 region has the DNA TGTGCCAGCAGCTTAGGCTGGAAGGAACTAGCCGAGACCCAGTACTTC. Protein sequence: CASSLGWKELAETQYF.

The genes are TRBV28 and TRBJ1-1; 9 nucleotides align to TRBD1. The CDR3 runs to 17 residues. CDR1 is MDHEN and CDR2 is SYDVKM in the germline V gene. Losses at the gene ends were 5 bases for V and 2 bases for J; bases not matched to a gene: 12. DNA of the CDR3: TGTGCCAGCAGTCCCATAGGACAGGGGCGCTCTAACACTGAAGCTTTCTTT. Translation gives CASSPIGQGRSNTEAFF.

As to this clone: Other DNA variants within this sample encode the same CDR3. The chain uses TRBV12-5 and TRBJ1-2; D is perhaps TRBD1 (5 bases). The CDR3 is made up of 11 amino acids. CDR1 is LGHNT, CDR2 FRNRAP, per germline. CDR3 amino acids: CASQGNYGYTF. The DNA of the CDR3 is TGTGCCAGTCAGGGTAATTATGGCTACACCTTC.

The chain has TRBV5-1 and TRBJ1-4; no reliable D call. V lost 0 bases to trimming and J lost 5 bases, with 5 bases between them. The CDR3 extends over 13 amino acids. Germline assignment: CDR1 SGHRS and CDR2 YFSETQ. The CDR3 coding sequence is TGCGCCAGCAGCTTGGGTGAGAATGAAAAACTGTTTTTT. This sequence encodes CASSLGENEKLFF.

The chain joins TRBV18 to TRBJ1-2, with TRBD1 matching 9 bases. Unmatched junction bases numbered 5, after V lost 2 bases and J lost 4 bases. CDR3 length equals 15 residues. Germline V CDR1 and CDR2: KGHSH, LQKENI. The CDR3 DNA is TGTGCCAGCTCACCAGTACAGGGGGCAGGCTATGGCTACACCTTC. Translated, it gives CASSPVQGAGYGYTF.

In its sample, this clone was seen a few times. The chain carries TRBV18 and TRBJ2-7, with TRBD2 matching 12 bases. This CDR3 region has 16 residues. Germline V gives CDR1 KGHSH, CDR2 LQKENI. The V gene end was trimmed by 3 bases and the J gene end by 2 bases; junction bases not matched to a gene: 5. Written as DNA, the CDR3 is TGTGCCAGCTCACCGCCTGGACTAGCGGGAACCTACGAGCAGTACTTC. Amino acids: CASSPPGLAGTYEQYF.

This chain uses TRBV28 with TRBJ1-2; 9 nucleotides agree with TRBD1. With 5 bases clipped from V and 2 bases from J, the junction kept 6 bases outside the gene matches. The CDR3 covers 15 residues. Looked up from germline, CDR1 is MDHEN and CDR2 is SYDVKM. The CDR3 region is CASSNSGQGNYGYTF. In nucleotides, the CDR3 is TGTGCCAGCAGTAACTCGGGACAGGGAAACTATGGCTACACCTTC.

The rearrangement links TRBV30 to TRBJ2-2, with 11 bases fitting TRBD2. Per the germline V gene, CDR1 is GTSNPN and CDR2 is SVGIG (reference sequence). J lost 5 bases, V lost 5 bases, and 10 bases had no gene match. The CDR3 is made up of 16 amino acids. For the CDR3, the DNA is TGTGCCTGGTCATCCTCGCCTAGCGGGGGGACCGGGGAGCTGTTTTTT. It specifies CAWSSSPSGGTGELFF.

Notes on this clone: The same CDR3 can be traced to other DNA sequences in this sample. This sequence joins TRBV11-2 and TRBJ2-7; D is unclear. CDR3 length equals 13 residues. CDR1 and CDR2 from the germline V gene are SGHAT and FQNNGV. V lost 1 base and J lost 3, with 7 bases in between. As DNA, the CDR3 is TGTGCCAGCAGCTTAGGACGGGTCTACGAGCAGTACTTC. Encoded protein: CASSLGRVYEQYF.

The chain joins TRBV5-8 to TRBJ1-4; 8 bases line up with TRBD1. Unmatched junction bases numbered 6, after V lost 4 bases and J lost 7 bases. This CDR3 has 14 residues. CDR1 and CDR2 (germline): SGHTS, YDEGEE. CDR3: CASSNGQGGEKLFF. DNA for the CDR3: TGTGCCAGCAGCAACGGACAGGGTGGTGAAAAACTGTTTTTT.

The V gene is TRBV7-9, the J gene TRBJ1-6, with D maybe TRBD1 (6 bases). Germline CDR1 and CDR2: SEHNR and FQNEAQ (reference sequence). The CDR3 covers 14 residues. V was trimmed by 5 bases and J by 6 bases, leaving 11 bases between them. CDR3 region: CASSPWTVNSPLHF. In DNA, the CDR3 is TGTGCCAGCAGCCCTTGGACAGTTAATTCACCCCTCCACTTT. Looking up the rest from reference TRBV7-9 and TRBJ1-6 gives the full variable domain: DTGVSQNPRHKITKRGQNVTFRCDPISEHNRLYWYRQTLGQGPEFLTYFQNEAQLEKSRLLSDRFSAERPKGSFSTLEIQRTEQGDSAMYLCASSPWTVNSPLHFGNGTRLTVT.

The rearrangement uses TRBV25-1 and TRBJ1-2, with 9 bases lining up with TRBD1. In germline, CDR1 is MGHDK, CDR2 SYGVNS. V gave up 6 bases and J gave up 5 bases; unmatched junction bases: 10. The CDR3 has 15 amino acids. This CDR3 is CASRPTGTGLYGYTF. The CDR3 nucleotides read TGTGCCAGCAGGCCCACCGGGACAGGGTTGTATGGCTACACCTTC.

The rearrangement joins TRBV5-1 to TRBJ2-3, with 9 bases fitting TRBD2. CDR3 length equals 14 residues. Losses at the gene ends were 0 bases for V and 4 bases for J; bases not matched to a gene: 0. Looked up from germline, CDR1 is SGHRS and CDR2 is YFSETQ. Here the CDR3 DNA reads TGCGCCAGCAGCTTGGCTAGCGGGGCAGATACGCAGTATTTT. Encoded protein: CASSLASGADTQYF.

V usage is TRBV5-8 and J usage is TRBJ2-7, with TRBD2 identical over 7 bases. CDR3 size: 14 residues. With V trimmed by 4 bases and J by 2 bases, 6 bases remained unmatched. Per the germline V gene, CDR1 is SGHTS and CDR2 is YDEGEE. The CDR3 coding sequence is TGTGCCAGCAGCCTACGGGACTACACCTACGAGCAGTACTTC. This translates into CASSLRDYTYEQYF.

The J gene is TRBJ2-3, the V gene TRBV2; D may be TRBD1 (5 bases). CDR3 size: 14 residues. Germline CDR1 and CDR2: SNHLY and FYNNEI. Trimming pared 4 bases from V and 2 bases from J, leaving 10 bases between. CDR3 bases: TGTGCCAGCAGTGGACAGATAACCACAGATACGCAGTATTTT. This sequence encodes CASSGQITTDTQYF.

This sequence joins TRBV4-2 and TRBJ1-5; no reliable D call. The V gene lost 0 bases and the J gene lost 1 base, with 16 bases spanning the gap. The V gene's germline CDR1 is LGHNA and CDR2 YNFKEQ. This CDR3 comprises 18 residues. The CDR3 loop is CASSQDIDPGTSNQPQHF. The DNA of the CDR3 is TGTGCCAGCAGCCAAGACATAGACCCAGGCACCAGCAATCAGCCCCAGCATTTT.

About this clone itself: A read error is likely, as this CDR3 ends without the conserved phenylalanine or tryptophan. It is unclear where the CDR3 begins or ends on the DNA, so no DNA is shown, and the CDR3 is as TCRdb lists it. The chain is built from TRBV27 and TRBJ1-6. The CDR3 spans 8 amino acids, including both terminal residues. The V gene's germline CDR1 is MNHEY and CDR2 SMNVEV (reference sequence). This CDR3 reads CASSCKGV.

This chain links TRBV25-1 with TRBJ1-2, with a weak D call TRBD1 (5 bases). The CDR3 spans 12 residues. V lost 3 bases to trimming and J lost 5 bases, with 7 bases between them. Per the germline V gene, CDR1 is MGHDK and CDR2 is SYGVNS. CDR3 loop: CASSETAYGYTF. CDR3 sequence (DNA): TGTGCCAGCAGTGAGACAGCGTATGGCTACACCTTC.

The chain couples TRBV19 to TRBJ1-4; D call uncertain. Germline loops: CDR1 LNHDA, CDR2 SQIVND (reference sequence). CDR3 length: 12 residues. V gave up 5 bases and J gave up 8 bases, with 9 bases separating them. The CDR3 DNA sequence: TGTGCCAGTAGTTCGGGTGGGGAAAAACTGTTTTTT. Encoded protein: CASSSGGEKLFF.

The CDR3 bases are TGTGCCAGCAGCCGGGACAGGGGATCCTACGAGCAGTACTTC. This codes for CASSRDRGSYEQYF. The chain uses TRBV7-2 and TRBJ2-7; 10 nucleotides agree with TRBD1. Germline trimming cut 5 bases from V and 1 base from J; bases unmatched to any gene: 2. The CDR3 sequence is 14 residues long. Germline CDR1 is SGHTA and CDR2 is FQGNSA.

The chain uses TRBV11-3 and TRBJ2-3; D gene unclear. Between the trimmed V and J ends, which lost 5 bases and 3 bases, there was a span of 15 bases. Germline V gene lookup returns CDR1 SGHNT and CDR2 YENEEA. The CDR3 is made up of 15 amino acids. The CDR3 DNA reads TGTGCCAGCAGCCCACAAGCTTACGGGACAGATACGCAGTATTTT. Amino acids: CASSPQAYGTDTQYF.

This clone occurred a few times. This sequence joins TRBV30 and TRBJ2-7, with 8 bases matching TRBD1. Germline CDR1 and CDR2: GTSNPN and SVGIG (reference sequence). V trimming: 4 bases; J trimming: 4 bases; junction bases outside the gene matches: 3. The CDR3 has 12 residues. DNA of the CDR3: TGTGCCTGGACTACAGGGGGTTACGAGCAGTACTTC. This translates into CAWTTGGYEQYF.

The chain recombines TRBV5-4 with TRBJ1-4; 8 positions agree with TRBD1. CDR3 length equals 15 residues. J lost 4 bases, V lost 4 bases, and 6 bases had no gene match. Germline V lookup: CDR1 SGHNT, CDR2 YYREEE (reference sequence). CDR3 DNA sequence: TGTGCCAGCAGCGGCCCGGGACAGGATAATGAAAAACTGTTTTTT. Translating it yields CASSGPGQDNEKLFF.

The chain links TRBV4-3 to TRBJ1-2; D is uncertain. CDR1 LGHNA and CDR2 YSLEER come from the germline V gene. The CDR3 has 14 amino acids. V was trimmed by 2 bases and J by 0 bases, leaving 7 bases between them. CDR3 region: CASSQTTANYGYTF. CDR3 DNA: TGCGCCAGCAGCCAAACTACGGCTAACTATGGCTACACCTTC.

This clone was detected once. The V gene is TRBV2, the J gene TRBJ1-1; possibly TRBD1 for D (5 bases). CDR1 is SNHLY and CDR2 is FYNNEI in the germline V gene. The CDR3 runs 14 residues. Trimming took off 6 bases at V and 4 bases at J, with 15 bases between the two ends. The DNA of the CDR3 is TGTGCCAGCAGGGGCGGTGGGGGGACCACTGAAGCTTTCTTT. It specifies CASRGGGGTTEAFF.